This is a list of T cell receptor beta chains from one sample in a study of CD8 T cells in Susac syndrome. TCRdb analysed the immunoSEQ multiplex PCR reads with MiXCR anew, one entry per CDR3 protein. The data contain approximately 100,000 distinct CDR3 sequences, roughly 90% of them seen just once; the ten biggest clones take up over 0.1%. Sequenced: CD8+ T cells from PBMCs. All receptors derive from a human donor in good health. Both conserved end residues are part of each CDR3. D genes are given only for firm matches. Size values are once, few and many counts, or a class for expanded clones, and some rows have none.

clone_size j_call d_call v_call cdr3_nt cdr3_aa
NA TRBJ1-1 NA TRBV29-1 TGCAGCGCCCTTCACCCGGGCCTTTGGAACACTGAAGCTTTCTTT CSALHPGLWNTEAFF
NA TRBJ1-1 TRBD1 TRBV25-1 TGTGCCAGCAGAGATCGGACAGGACTGAACACTGAAGCTTTCTTT CASRDRTGLNTEAFF
NA TRBJ1-1 NA TRBV25-1 TGTGCCGGCAGTGACTGGGGACAGAACACTGAAGCTTTCTTT CAGSDWGQNTEAFF
NA TRBJ1-2 NA TRBV25-1 TGTGCCAGCAGTGAATCATCTTGGGACCGGAACTATGGCTACACCTTC CASSESSWDRNYGYTF
NA TRBJ2-7 NA TRBV6-4 TGTGCCAGCAGTGACCAAGCGTATCTATCCTACGAGCAGTACTTC CASSDQAYLSYEQYF
NA TRBJ1-2 NA TRBV6-1 TGTGCCAGCAGTGAAACTAGACAGGCGTCCGGCTACACCTTC CASSETRQASGYTF
NA TRBJ2-2 NA TRBV7-9 TGTGCCAGCAGCTTCGCCGGGGAGCTGTTTTTT CASSFAGELFF
NA TRBJ2-3 NA TRBV29-1 TGCAGCGTTGCCGGACAGACTAGCACAGATACGCAGTATTTT CSVAGQTSTDTQYF
NA TRBJ2-7 NA TRBV2 TGTGCCAGCAGTGAGTTGACAGCTCAGCACGAGCAGTACTTC CASSELTAQHEQYF
NA TRBJ2-5 TRBD2 TRBV5-1 TGCGCCAGCAGACCGACTAGCGGGCGGTCCCTATCCCAAGAGACCCAGTACTTC CASRPTSGRSLSQETQYF
NA TRBJ2-5 NA TRBV12-3/TRBV12-4 TGTGCCAGCAGACCCCAGGGGCGGGAGACCCAGTACTTC CASRPQGRETQYF
NA TRBJ1-5 TRBD1 TRBV12-3/TRBV12-4 TGTGCCAGCAGCTGGACAGGGGGGGATCAGCCCCAGCATTTT CASSWTGGDQPQHF
NA TRBJ2-3 TRBD2 TRBV20-1 TGCAGTGCCCCTCAGGGACTAGCGGGCCGCACAGATACGCAGTATTTT CSAPQGLAGRTDTQYF
NA TRBJ1-1 NA TRBV3-1 TGTGCCAGCAGCCAAGATCCAGGGGTTGGCACTGAAGCTTTCTTT CASSQDPGVGTEAFF
NA TRBJ1-4 NA TRBV5-1 TGCGCCAGCAGCAGCGAGAATAATGAAAAACTGTTTTTT CASSSENNEKLFF
NA TRBJ1-2 NA TRBV7-2 TGTGCCAGCAGCATAGACAACTATGGCTACACCTTC CASSIDNYGYTF
few TRBJ2-7 TRBD2 TRBV7-6 TGTGCCAGCAGCTTAGAACTAGCGGGGCACGAGCAGTACTTC CASSLELAGHEQYF
NA TRBJ1-4 TRBD1 TRBV15 TGTGCCACCAGCAGCTGGGGGACAGGGCGGGAGTATGAAAAACTGTTTTTT CATSSWGTGREYEKLFF
NA TRBJ2-2 NA TRBV12-3/TRBV12-4 TGTGCCAGCAAGTTAGGGTCAGCGGGCGGGGAGCTGTTTTTT CASKLGSAGGELFF
once TRBJ1-2 NA TRBV12-3/TRBV12-4 TGTGCCAGCAGTGACTCAGGGAGCTATGGCTACACCTTC CASSDSGSYGYTF
NA TRBJ2-1 TRBD1 TRBV29-1 TGCAGCGTCGGACAGGGAGCCTACAATGAGCAGTTCTTC CSVGQGAYNEQFF
NA TRBJ2-1 TRBD2 TRBV6-2/TRBV6-3 TGTGCCAGCAGCACGGCATTAGCGGGAGGGTCGACAAACAATGAGCAGTTCTTC CASSTALAGGSTNNEQFF
NA TRBJ2-7 NA TRBV18 TGTGCCAGCTCACTGCGAGGGGGAGAGGAGCAGTACTTC CASSLRGGEEQYF
NA TRBJ1-4 NA TRBV28 TGTGCCAGCAGTTTTCCAACACCACTCTATGAAAAACTGTTTTTT CASSFPTPLYEKLFF
NA TRBJ1-2 NA TRBV6-5 TGTGCCAGCAGTTACTCGTTTCAGGGACAAAATGGCTACACCTTC CASSYSFQGQNGYTF
NA TRBJ2-1 NA TRBV18 TGTGCCAGCTCACCGGCCGTATCCAATGAGCAGTTCTTC CASSPAVSNEQFF
NA TRBJ1-1 NA TRBV30 TGTGCCTGGAGTGCTATAAGGGTCATAAGGGAGAGAGGGGTAGCTTTCTTT CAWSAIRVIRERGVAFF
NA TRBJ1-2 TRBD1 TRBV6-1 TGTGCCAGCACTGCAGGGGGCTGGGACTATGGCTACACCTTC CASTAGGWDYGYTF
once TRBJ2-7 NA TRBV5-1 TGCGCCAGCAGCTTGGGGATCGGGGCCTACGAGCAGTACTTC CASSLGIGAYEQYF
NA TRBJ1-1 NA TRBV12-3/TRBV12-4 TGTGCCAGCAGTTTATGGCGGGACGGCACTGAAGCTTTCTTT CASSLWRDGTEAFF
NA TRBJ1-4 NA TRBV30 TGTGCCTGGAGATTAATTGGGACGGCTCATGAAAAACTGTTTTTT CAWRLIGTAHEKLFF
NA TRBJ2-1 TRBD2 TRBV9 TGTGCCAGCAGCGTAGAAGCGGGGCCCCCTAATTCCTACAATGAGCAGTTCTTC CASSVEAGPPNSYNEQFF
NA TRBJ1-2 TRBD1 TRBV7-9 TGTGCCAGCAGCTTAGCCGACAGGGTGTCGGAGTCGGGCTACACCTTC CASSLADRVSESGYTF
NA TRBJ1-5 TRBD1 TRBV3-1 TGTGCCAGCAGCCAGGGGGGACAGGGGCTAACGGAGCCCCAGCATTTT CASSQGGQGLTEPQHF
NA TRBJ2-1 NA TRBV27 TGTGCCAGCAGTCCCCAAACTGGCAATGAGCAGTTCTTC CASSPQTGNEQFF
NA TRBJ1-5 NA TRBV6-2/TRBV6-3 TGTGCCAGCACCCCAGCTAAGGGCACGACCGGAAATCAGCCCCAGCATTTT CASTPAKGTTGNQPQHF
NA TRBJ2-7 TRBD1 TRBV29-1 TGCAGCGTGGGACAGGCCACTTTTTTGAGCTCCTACGAGCAGTACTTC CSVGQATFLSSYEQYF
once TRBJ2-1 TRBD2 TRBV6-2/TRBV6-3 TGTGCCAGCAGAGTGGGCGGGAGCACCTACAATGAGCAGTTCTTC CASRVGGSTYNEQFF
NA TRBJ1-2 NA TRBV4-2 TGTGCCAGCAGCCCATCCACCCAGGGCAGCTATGGCTACACCTTC CASSPSTQGSYGYTF
NA TRBJ2-1 NA TRBV19 TGTGCCAGTAGTATCTCGGCAGATAGCTCCTACAATGAGCAGTTCTTC CASSISADSSYNEQFF
NA TRBJ2-7 TRBD1 TRBV7-8 TGTGCCAGCAGCCTAATTCTTCCGGGACAGGGTTCCTACGAGCAGTACTTC CASSLILPGQGSYEQYF
NA TRBJ2-3 NA TRBV14 TGTGCCAGCAGCCAACTTCTAGGGGCAGATACGCAGTATTTT CASSQLLGADTQYF
NA TRBJ2-2 NA TRBV12-3/TRBV12-4 TGTGCCAGCAGTTTCAGGCGGACCGGGGAGCTGTTTTTT CASSFRRTGELFF
NA TRBJ2-2 NA TRBV12-3/TRBV12-4 TGTGCCAGCAGGACCCACAACACCGGGGAGCTGTTTTTT CASRTHNTGELFF
NA TRBJ1-1 TRBD1 TRBV12-3/TRBV12-4 TGTGCCAGCACCCTCTCCAGGGGGACCGGGGCTTTCTTT CASTLSRGTGAFF
NA TRBJ2-7 TRBD1 TRBV10-3 TGTGCCATCAGATTAACAGGGGGCGCGGAAGAGCAGTACTTC CAIRLTGGAEEQYF
NA TRBJ2-2 TRBD2 TRBV9 TGTGCCAGCAGCGTAGCTGCGGGGGGCGGGGGAACCGGGGAGCTGTTTTTT CASSVAAGGGGTGELFF
NA TRBJ2-5 TRBD2 TRBV5-4 TGTGCCAGCAGCACCGGGGGTAGCGGGGGGATCGAGACCCAGTACTTC CASSTGGSGGIETQYF
NA TRBJ1-1 NA TRBV6-5 TGTGCCAGCAGTGGGACTGCGACCTTGAACACTGAAGCTTTCTTT CASSGTATLNTEAFF
once TRBJ1-3 TRBD1 TRBV5-1 TGCGCCAGCAGCTCGACGCCGGGACAGGGTAGTTCTGGAAACACCATATATTTT CASSSTPGQGSSGNTIYF
NA TRBJ1-1 NA TRBV29-1 TGCAGCGGTCAGACTATCCTGAACACTGAAGCTTTCTTT CSGQTILNTEAFF
NA TRBJ2-7 TRBD1 TRBV7-8 TGTGCCAGCAGCGACAGACAGGGCCCATCCTACGAGCAGTACTTC CASSDRQGPSYEQYF
NA TRBJ2-1 TRBD2 TRBV6-2/TRBV6-3 TGTGCCAGCAGTCCCGCGGTGCGGGAGCGGTCCTACAATGAGCAGTTCTTC CASSPAVRERSYNEQFF
NA TRBJ2-7 NA TRBV7-3 TGTGCCAGCAGCTCCACCACAGTAGCCGAGCAGTACTTC CASSSTTVAEQYF